These 29 T cell receptor beta chains share one sample of origin, sequenced in a study of PD-1 blockade in classical Hodgkin lymphoma. The data were produced by immunoSEQ multiplex PCR, yet TCRdb's version contains in-frame clones alone and is incomplete. The sample has about 20,000 clones; approximately 80% are singletons. The time point: cycle 4 day 1 (C4D1), after 5 to 7 weeks of nivolumab. Every patient had relapsed following autologous stem cell transplantation, and cohorts differed in brentuximab vedotin exposure. This specimen consisted of peripheral blood mononuclear cells (PBMCs), obtained before the fourth cycle of nivolumab. The receptors derive from a human donor with classical Hodgkin lymphoma.

This clone was seen a few times. The J gene is TRBJ1-2, the V gene TRBV25-1, with 10 positions matching TRBD1. The CDR3 covers 17 residues. V lost 4 bases and J lost 4; bases outside the gene matches: 12. The V gene's germline CDR1 is MGHDK and CDR2 SYGVNS. The CDR3 reads CASSVPFPGTGVYGYTF. In nucleotides, the CDR3 is TGTGCCAGCAGTGTCCCATTTCCCGGGACAGGGGTCTATGGCTACACCTTC.

J is TRBJ2-3 and V is TRBV18; D is possibly TRBD1 (6 bases). CDR3 size: 15 residues. Trimming pared 6 bases from V and 3 bases from J, leaving 16 bases between. Germline CDR1 KGHSH, CDR2 LQKENI. The CDR3 loop reads CASSPRGSGTDTQYF. CDR3 DNA: TGTGCCAGCTCCCCGAGGGGGTCGGGGACAGATACGCAGTATTTT.

The chain joins TRBV7-9 to TRBJ1-1; perhaps TRBD1 as D (5 bases). Trimming shortened V by 6 bases and J by 3 bases, and 14 bases separated the two germline ends. Looked up from germline, CDR1 is SEHNR and CDR2 is FQNEAQ (reference sequence). CDR3 length equals 14 residues. CDR3 sequence reads: CASSAQGGYTEAFF. CDR3 in DNA: TGTGCCAGCAGTGCCCAGGGAGGGTACACTGAAGCTTTCTTT.

The chain joins TRBV5-1 to TRBJ2-5; D is perhaps TRBD1 (5 bases). Germline V lookup: CDR1 SGHRS, CDR2 YFSETQ. This CDR3 has 13 amino acids. Trimming stripped 3 bases from V and 4 bases from J, with 10 bases between. CDR3 sequence reads: CASSSGQVETQYF. CDR3 coding DNA: TGCGCCAGCAGCTCCGGACAAGTAGAGACCCAGTACTTC. Looking up the rest from reference TRBV5-1 and TRBJ2-5 gives the full variable domain: KAGVTQTPRYLIKTRGQQVTLSCSPISGHRSVSWYQQTPGQGLQFLFEYFSETQRNKGNFPGRFSGRQFSNSRSEMNVSTLELGDSALYLCASSSGQVETQYFGPGTRLLVL.

The V call is TRBV2, the J call TRBJ2-1; weak D call: TRBD2 (5 bases). CDR3 length equals 15 residues. V was cut by 3 bases and J by 9 bases, with 18 bases left in between. Germline V gives CDR1 SNHLY, CDR2 FYNNEI. The chain's CDR3 is CASSECLAPGCEQFF. In DNA form, the CDR3 reads TGTGCCAGCAGTGAGTGTCTAGCCCCAGGCTGTGAGCAGTTCTTC. The variable domain in full, completed from reference TRBV2 and TRBJ2-1, reads EPEVTQTPSHQVTQMGQEVILRCVPISNHLYFYWYRQILGQKVEFLVSFYNNEISEKSEIFDDQFSVERPDGSNFTLKIRSTKLEDSAMYFCASSECLAPGCEQFFGPGTRLTVL.

V and J are TRBV13 and TRBJ1-2; D is ambiguous. Trimming shortened V by 5 bases and J by 3 bases, and 13 bases separated the two germline ends. CDR3 length: 14 amino acids. From germline, CDR1 is PRHDT and CDR2 FYEKMQ (reference sequence). The CDR3 here is CASSPTDGYYGYTF. Written as DNA, the CDR3 is TGTGCCAGCAGCCCCACGGACGGCTACTATGGCTACACCTTC.

The J gene is TRBJ1-3, the V gene TRBV19; D is unresolved. Germline CDR1 is LNHDA and CDR2 is SQIVND (reference sequence). This CDR3 has 15 residues. The V and J ends lost 10 bases and 3 bases respectively, with 19 bases between them. The CDR3 reads CATEVRAKLGNTIYF. The CDR3 coding sequence is TGTGCCACGGAGGTCCGGGCTAAACTTGGAAACACCATATATTTT.

The J gene is TRBJ2-3, the V gene TRBV4-1, with 7 bases lining up with TRBD1. This CDR3 spans 17 amino acids. The V gene's germline CDR1 is MGHRA and CDR2 YSYEKL. The V segment lost 3 bases and the J segment 5 bases; nucleotides outside the gene matches: 14. CDR3 sequence reads: CASSQLLLRGLEDTQYF. DNA of the CDR3: TGCGCCAGCAGCCAGCTGCTGCTCAGGGGGTTGGAAGATACGCAGTATTTT.

The rearrangement joins TRBV19 to TRBJ2-1; maybe TRBD1 (5 bases). Trimming removed 3 bases from V and 14 bases from J, with 11 bases in between. The CDR3 loop spans 11 amino acids. The germline gives CDR1 LNHDA, CDR2 SQIVND (reference sequence). CDR3 amino acids: CASSMGRVKFF. The DNA for the CDR3 is TGTGCCAGTAGTATGGGCAGGGTTAAGTTCTTC.

J is TRBJ2-7 and V is TRBV7-9, with TRBD1 as a possible D gene (6 bases). Per germline, CDR1 SEHNR and CDR2 FQNEAQ (reference sequence). The CDR3 sequence is 12 residues long. V lost 7 bases and J 5 bases, leaving 12 bases between the germline ends. In DNA form, the CDR3 reads TGTGCCAGCACAGGGGACGGAAACGAGCAGTACTTC. This codes for CASTGDGNEQYF.

The V gene is TRBV5-1, the J gene TRBJ2-5; D gene unclear. This CDR3 has 12 residues. Germline V gene sequence: CDR1 SGHRS, CDR2 YFSETQ. Trimming pared 3 bases from V and 5 bases from J, leaving 8 bases between. In DNA form, the CDR3 reads TGCGCCAGCAGCTCATTAGGGGAGACCCAGTACTTC. Its protein is CASSSLGETQYF.

The chain recombines TRBV7-9 with TRBJ2-3; 11 nucleotides match TRBD2. CDR1 and CDR2 from the germline V gene are SEHNR and FQNEAQ (reference sequence). The CDR3 runs 18 residues. J lost 0 bases, V lost 0 bases, and 5 bases had no gene match. The CDR3 coding sequence is TGTGCCAGCAGCTTAGCGCTAGCGGGAGGTGCGAGCACAGATACGCAGTATTTT. Protein sequence: CASSLALAGGASTDTQYF.

This clone has a handful of counts. The CDR3 sequence: CSATDWSTYEQYF. The CDR3 DNA reads as TGCAGCGCAACTGACTGGTCTACCTACGAGCAGTACTTC. The chain carries TRBV29-1 and TRBJ2-7; no clear D gene. This CDR3 is built from 13 residues. V gave up 7 bases and J gave up 2 bases, with 15 bases separating them. The germline V gene encodes CDR1 SQVTM and CDR2 ANQGSEA.

The V call is TRBV27, the J call TRBJ2-7; D remains ambiguous. Trimming pared 0 bases from V and 2 bases from J, leaving 8 bases between. Per germline, CDR1 MNHEY and CDR2 SMNVEV (reference sequence). This CDR3 is 14 amino acids long. CDR3: CASSLSMAAYEQYF. As DNA, the CDR3 is TGTGCCAGCAGTTTATCAATGGCAGCCTACGAGCAGTACTTC.

V and J are TRBV19 and TRBJ2-7; 9 bases are a match to TRBD1. Per germline, CDR1 LNHDA and CDR2 SQIVND (reference sequence). The CDR3 is 15 amino acids. Germline trimming cut 2 bases from V and 5 bases from J; bases unmatched to any gene: 7. The DNA of the CDR3 is TGTGCCAGTAGTATAAGCGGGACAGGGTTCAACGAGCAGTACTTC. It yields the protein CASSISGTGFNEQYF.

V and J are TRBV10-3 and TRBJ1-2; the match to TRBD1 covers 7 bases. The germline V gene has CDR1 ENHRY and CDR2 SYGVKD. With 6 bases clipped from V and 3 bases from J, the junction kept 7 bases outside the gene matches. The CDR3 is made up of 14 amino acids. CDR3 in amino acids: CAISLRGTDYGYTF. In DNA form, the CDR3 reads TGTGCCATCAGCCTCCGGGGGACAGACTATGGCTACACCTTC.

The J gene is TRBJ2-3, the V gene TRBV25-1; 8 bases fit TRBD1. Germline loops: CDR1 MGHDK, CDR2 SYGVNS. The V segment lost 6 bases and the J segment 4 bases; nucleotides outside the gene matches: 6. The CDR3 runs 14 residues. The CDR3 here is CASRSQTGADTQYF. CDR3 nucleotide sequence: TGTGCCAGCAGATCCCAGACAGGGGCAGATACGCAGTATTTT.

The chain joins TRBV21-1 to TRBJ1-5. TRBV21-1 is labeled a pseudogene. The CDR3 contains 12 residues. CDR3 nucleotide sequence: TGTGCCACTAAAGGGGGGAATCAGCCCCAGCATTTT. Protein product: CATKGGNQPQHF.

The chain uses TRBV30 and TRBJ2-7; a weak D match, TRBD1 (6 bases). Per the germline V gene, CDR1 is GTSNPN and CDR2 is SVGIG (reference sequence). The CDR3 covers 13 residues. Trimming shortened V by 3 bases and J by 4 bases, and 13 bases separated the two germline ends. The CDR3 DNA sequence: TGTGCCTGGAGGGACAGAAGGTGGTACGAGCAGTACTTC. Translating gives CAWRDRRWYEQYF.

This clone appeared a few times. This chain uses TRBV11-2 with TRBJ2-7; 7 bases are shared with TRBD2. The CDR3 is 11 residues long. Per the germline V gene, CDR1 is SGHAT and CDR2 is FQNNGV. Unmatched junction bases numbered 6, after V lost 9 bases and J lost 7 bases. CDR3 amino acids: CASRRGLEQYF. The DNA of the CDR3 is TGTGCCAGTAGGCGGGGGTTGGAGCAGTACTTC.

The chain joins TRBV7-8 to TRBJ1-1; the D is unclear. Trimming left V 5 bases short and J 0 bases short, with 16 bases between. Germline-derived CDR1 and CDR2 are SGHVS and FQNEAQ. This CDR3 region has 16 residues. Here the CDR3 reads CASSTRGRAMNTEAFF. For the CDR3, the DNA is TGTGCCAGCAGCACCCGAGGCCGCGCAATGAACACTGAAGCTTTCTTT.

The rearrangement joins TRBV19 to TRBJ2-1; D perhaps matches TRBD2 (6 bases). This CDR3 has 12 amino acids. Germline V lookup: CDR1 LNHDA, CDR2 SQIVND (reference sequence). Trimming removed 6 bases at V and 3 bases at J, with 6 bases between. CDR3 bases: TGTGCCAGTAGCGGGAGCTACAATGAGCAGTTCTTC. Translating it yields CASSGSYNEQFF.

Only one count was recorded for this clone. The rearrangement uses TRBV5-1 and TRBJ2-7, with TRBD2 identical over 10 bases. V dropped 4 bases and J dropped 5; count of bases not matched to a gene: 9. This CDR3 has 15 residues. Germline assignment: CDR1 SGHRS and CDR2 YFSETQ. The CDR3 bases are TGCGCCAGCAGCATCCTAGCGGGAGAGGCGAACGAGCAGTACTTC. This encodes CASSILAGEANEQYF.

The rearrangement links TRBV30 to TRBJ1-1; D is perhaps TRBD1 (5 bases). The CDR3 runs 13 residues. The V end was cut by 0 bases, the J end by 6 bases, with 11 bases between. Germline CDR1 and CDR2: GTSNPN and SVGIG (reference sequence). The CDR3 sequence: CAWSVGTPSEAFF. For the CDR3, the DNA is TGTGCCTGGAGTGTAGGGACCCCGTCTGAAGCTTTCTTT.

In nucleotides, the CDR3 is TGTGCCAGCAGTCTATCGATTAGGACAGATACGCAGTATTTT. It yields the protein CASSLSIRTDTQYF. The chain links TRBV28 to TRBJ2-3; D call uncertain. The CDR3 runs 14 residues. Germline CDR1 and CDR2: MDHEN and SYDVKM. Between the trimmed V and J ends, which lost 5 bases and 3 bases, there was a span of 12 bases.

The chain has TRBV5-1 and TRBJ1-1; 8 nucleotides line up with TRBD1. The J segment lost 5 bases and the V segment lost 2 bases, leaving 8 bases of the junction unmatched. The CDR3 loop spans 15 amino acids. Germline CDR1 and CDR2: SGHRS and YFSETQ. DNA of the CDR3: TGCGCCAGCAGCTTATCTACAGGGGGAGAGACTGAAGCTTTCTTT. Translated, it gives CASSLSTGGETEAFF.

The chain couples TRBV5-4 to TRBJ2-3; perhaps TRBD1 as D (5 bases). V shed 4 bases and J shed 2 bases, with 14 bases lying between them. From germline, CDR1 is SGHNT and CDR2 YYREEE (reference sequence). CDR3 length equals 15 residues. The CDR3 reads CASSLDRGHTDTQYF. The CDR3 DNA reads TGTGCCAGCAGCCTAGACAGAGGACACACAGATACGCAGTATTTT.

The V gene is TRBV7-9, the J gene TRBJ2-1; the match to TRBD2 covers 9 bases. Per the germline V gene, CDR1 is SEHNR and CDR2 is FQNEAQ (reference sequence). V dropped 8 bases and J dropped 10; count of bases not matched to a gene: 9. The CDR3 loop spans 13 amino acids. The CDR3 protein is CASEVAGVLEQFF. As DNA, the CDR3 is TGTGCCAGCGAGGTAGCGGGAGTCTTGGAGCAGTTCTTC.

The V gene is TRBV30, the J gene TRBJ1-2; TRBD1 might be the D (5 bases). Per the germline V gene, CDR1 is GTSNPN and CDR2 is SVGIG (reference sequence). V was cut by 1 base and J by 8 bases, with 14 bases left in between. This CDR3 has 13 residues. CDR3 sequence (DNA): TGTGCCTGGAGTGAGACAGAAGCTGGCGGCTACACCTTC. Its protein is CAWSETEAGGYTF.